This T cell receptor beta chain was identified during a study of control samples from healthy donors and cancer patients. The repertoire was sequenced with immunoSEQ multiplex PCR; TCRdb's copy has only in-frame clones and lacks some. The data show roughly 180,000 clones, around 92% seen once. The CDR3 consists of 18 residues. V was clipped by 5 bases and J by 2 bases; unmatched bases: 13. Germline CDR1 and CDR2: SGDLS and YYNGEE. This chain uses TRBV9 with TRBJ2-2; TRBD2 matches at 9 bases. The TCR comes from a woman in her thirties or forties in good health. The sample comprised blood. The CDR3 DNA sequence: TGTGCCAGCAGTAGCCCGACAAGCGGGGGGTCTAACACCGGGGAGCTGTTTTTT. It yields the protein CASSSPTSGGSNTGELFF.